The 16 T cell receptor beta chains presented below share a single source sample, sequenced in a study of T cells of healthy individuals. TCRdb re-derived calls from the 5' RACE reads in MiXCR, one entry per CDR3 protein. The sample includes around 79,000 distinct CDR3 sequences, approximately 4.7% of them seen just once. The receptors shown here come from a female donor in good health.

This clonotype has a count of ten or more. This chain links TRBV20-1 with TRBJ1-6; no clear D gene. Deletions cut 4 bases from V and 6 bases from J, with 19 bases between. The CDR3 has 16 amino acids. Germline V gives CDR1 DFQATT, CDR2 SNEGSKA (reference sequence). The CDR3 region has the DNA TGCAGTGCTACAGATGTGGGAAACGTCGGTAATTCACCCCTCCACTTT. Protein sequence: CSATDVGNVGNSPLHF.

Ten or more counts support this clonotype. This chain joins TRBV20-1 and TRBJ1-5, with D tentatively TRBD1 (5 bases). Germline values: CDR1 DFQATT, CDR2 SNEGSKA (reference sequence). V gave up 1 base and J gave up 11 bases, with 12 bases separating them. The CDR3 consists of 12 residues. CDR3 bases: TGCAGTGCTAGAGTAGGGGTCGAGACCCAGCATTTT. Translation: CSARVGVETQHF.

In its sample, this clonotype was seen many times. The gene calls are TRBV7-9 and TRBJ2-3; D is unclear. V was clipped by 5 bases and J by 4 bases, with 7 bases between them. The CDR3 consists of 12 residues. Germline CDR1 is SEHNR and CDR2 is FQNEAQ (reference sequence). CDR3: CASSPLSDTQYF. The CDR3 region has the DNA TGTGCCAGCAGCCCCCTCTCAGATACGCAGTATTTT. Variable domain in full (rest from reference TRBV7-9 and TRBJ2-3): DTGVSQNPRHKITKRGQNVTFRCDPISEHNRLYWYRQTLGQGPEFLTYFQNEAQLEKSRLLSDRFSAERPKGSFSTLEIQRTEQGDSAMYLCASSPLSDTQYFGPGTRLTVL.

This clonotype was seen at least ten times. The rearrangement joins TRBV5-1 to TRBJ2-1; D may correspond to TRBD1 or TRBD2 (5 bases each). Germline CDR1 reads SGHRS; CDR2 reads YFSETQ. The CDR3 has 16 residues. V lost 7 bases, J lost 1 base, and 18 bases lay in between. DNA of the CDR3: TGCGCCAGCCAGCTTACAGGTTCGGGGTCCTACAATGAGCAGTTCTTC. This encodes CASQLTGSGSYNEQFF.

This clonotype was counted many times. The chain has TRBV24-1 and TRBJ2-4; D is undetermined. This CDR3 comprises 16 residues. Trimming shortened V by 9 bases and J by 1 base, and 18 bases separated the two germline ends. Germline loops: CDR1 KGHDR, CDR2 SFDVKD. The CDR3 DNA reads as TGTGCCACCCCCTGGTGGATTTCTGAGGCCAAAAACATTCAGTACTTC. Protein sequence: CATPWWISEAKNIQYF.

This clonotype was counted ten times or more. J is TRBJ2-3 and V is TRBV12-3 or TRBV12-4; TRBD1 matches at 7 bases. CDR3 length equals 15 residues. Trimming at V came to 7 bases and at J to 4 bases, leaving 11 bases not matched to a gene. The CDR3 protein is CASTLDRTGADTQYF. The CDR3 DNA reads as TGTGCCAGCACCCTGGACAGGACAGGCGCAGATACGCAGTATTTT.

This clonotype occurred many times. The gene calls are TRBV20-1 and TRBJ1-1; possibly TRBD1 for D (5 bases). The germline V and J ends were trimmed by 3 bases and 0 bases, with 11 bases remaining between them. The CDR3 contains 14 residues. Germline CDR1 and CDR2: DFQATT and SNEGSKA (reference sequence). The CDR3 reads CSARSGKVNTEAFF. As DNA, the CDR3 is TGCAGTGCTAGGTCAGGGAAGGTGAACACTGAAGCTTTCTTT.

The chain joins TRBV7-9 to TRBJ2-2; D is perhaps TRBD2 (6 bases). Looked up from germline, CDR1 is SEHNR and CDR2 is FQNEAQ (reference sequence). V was shortened by 3 bases and J by 5 bases, with 13 bases between the two germline ends. The CDR3 is 15 amino acids. The CDR3 loop reads CASSFVGGRTGELFF. DNA of the CDR3: TGTGCCAGCAGCTTTGTGGGAGGAAGGACCGGGGAGCTGTTTTTT. Drawing the rest from reference TRBV7-9 and TRBJ2-2, the complete variable domain is DTGVSQNPRHKITKRGQNVTFRCDPISEHNRLYWYRQTLGQGPEFLTYFQNEAQLEKSRLLSDRFSAERPKGSFSTLEIQRTEQGDSAMYLCASSFVGGRTGELFFGEGSRLTVL.

This clonotype has just a few counts. The chain couples TRBV4-3 to TRBJ2-7; D call uncertain. CDR1 is LGHNA and CDR2 is YSLEER in the germline V gene. CDR3 length: 13 amino acids. Trimming took 1 base from V and 4 from J, leaving 8 bases between them. CDR3 in amino acids: CASSQGLGYEQYF. CDR3 sequence (DNA): TGCGCCAGCAGCCAAGGTCTGGGATACGAGCAGTACTTC.

In its sample, this clonotype was seen many times. CDR3 in amino acids: CSARGLAGGQRETQYF. The CDR3 DNA sequence: TGCAGTGCTAGAGGACTAGCGGGAGGGCAACGGGAGACCCAGTACTTC. The chain carries TRBV20-1 and TRBJ2-5, with 14 bases aligning to TRBD2. This CDR3 comprises 16 residues. The germline V gene encodes CDR1 DFQATT and CDR2 SNEGSKA (reference sequence). The V gene end was trimmed by 1 base and the J gene end by 5 bases; junction bases not matched to a gene: 6.

This clonotype came up many times. The genes are TRBV3-1 and TRBJ2-1; D is perhaps TRBD1 (8 bases). V shed 6 bases and J shed 3 bases, with 15 bases lying between them. Germline-derived CDR1 and CDR2 are LGHDT and YNNKEL (reference sequence). The CDR3 consists of 15 residues. CDR3 region: CASRQGGANYNEQFF. The CDR3 DNA reads as TGTGCCAGCAGACAGGGGGGGGCAAACTACAATGAGCAGTTCTTC.

This clonotype was seen a handful of times. The chain uses TRBV6-2 or TRBV6-3 and TRBJ2-7; D gene uncertain. Trimming took 5 bases from V and 2 from J, leaving 7 bases between them. Germline values: CDR1 MNHEY, CDR2 SVGEGT. This CDR3 contains 12 residues. CDR3 DNA: TGTGCCAGCAGTGTGAGGCCCTACGAGCAGTACTTC. As protein: CASSVRPYEQYF.

The V and J genes are TRBV5-4 and TRBJ2-1; no reliable D call. This CDR3 contains 15 residues. V lost 4 bases and J lost 7, with 18 bases in between. Germline CDR1 and CDR2: SGHNT and YYREEE (reference sequence). As DNA, the CDR3 is TGTGCCAGCAGCGTGAACCAGCCCCCTGGGAATGAGCAGTTCTTC. This encodes CASSVNQPPGNEQFF. The entire variable domain, with the rest obtained from reference TRBV5-4 and TRBJ2-1, is as follows: ETGVTQSPTHLIKTRGQQVTLRCSSQSGHNTVSWYQQALGQGPQFIFQYYREEENGRGNFPPRFSGLQFPNYSSELNVNALELDDSALYLCASSVNQPPGNEQFFGPGTRLTVL.

This clonotype was observed a handful of times. This rearrangement joins TRBV7-9 to TRBJ1-1; TRBD1 might be the D (6 bases). Germline V lookup: CDR1 SEHNR, CDR2 FQNEAQ (reference sequence). V was clipped by 8 bases and J by 0 bases, with 16 bases between them. There are 15 residues in the CDR3. CDR3 nucleotides: TGTGCCAGCGAGGGGGTTAAGAAAATGAACACTGAAGCTTTCTTT. Translation gives CASEGVKKMNTEAFF.

This clonotype was counted many times. The rearrangement joins TRBV28 to TRBJ1-2, with 8 bases that match TRBD1. V trimming: 5 bases; J trimming: 4 bases; junction bases outside the gene matches: 9. Per germline, CDR1 MDHEN and CDR2 SYDVKM. This CDR3 is 15 amino acids long. The CDR3 DNA follows: TGTGCCAGCAGTCAGGACAGGGAAGAAGGCTATGGCTACACCTTC. It is translated as CASSQDREEGYGYTF.

The chain employs TRBV12-3 or TRBV12-4 and TRBJ2-7, with D maybe TRBD2 (5 bases). This CDR3 spans 13 amino acids. Trimming left V 6 bases short and J 3 bases short, with 12 bases between. As DNA, the CDR3 is TGTGCCAGCAGCAATTCCGGGGTCTACGAGCAGTACTTC. As protein: CASSNSGVYEQYF.